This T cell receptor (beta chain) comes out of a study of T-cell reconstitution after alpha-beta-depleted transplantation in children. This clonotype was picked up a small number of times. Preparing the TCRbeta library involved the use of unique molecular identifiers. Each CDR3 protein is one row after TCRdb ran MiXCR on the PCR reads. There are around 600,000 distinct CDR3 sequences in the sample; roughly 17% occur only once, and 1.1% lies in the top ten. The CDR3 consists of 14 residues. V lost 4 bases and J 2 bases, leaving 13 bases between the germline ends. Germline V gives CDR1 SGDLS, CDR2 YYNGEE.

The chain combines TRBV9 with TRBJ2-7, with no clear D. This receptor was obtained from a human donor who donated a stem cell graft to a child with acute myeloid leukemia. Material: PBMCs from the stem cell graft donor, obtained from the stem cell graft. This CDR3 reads CASSPRLRTYEQYF. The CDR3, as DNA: TGTGCCAGCAGCCCCCGGTTGAGAACCTACGAGCAGTACTTC.